Listed here are 9 T cell receptor beta chains from one sample, sequenced in a study of PD-1 blockade in classical Hodgkin lymphoma. Noted time point: newly diagnosed, previously untreated cHL patient sample. Thawed PBMCs were the source of CD8+ T cells, obtained through magnetic negative selection. TCRdb's table, derived via immunoSEQ multiplex PCR, lists solely in-frame clones and lacks some. Among over 20,000 clones listed, approximately 90% were seen once. The sample taken for sequencing was CD8+ T cells from blood. The receptors shown here come from a human donor with classical Hodgkin lymphoma.

This clone showed up just once. This chain links TRBV30 with TRBJ1-2; D is unclear. The germline V and J ends were trimmed by 7 bases and 4 bases, with 19 bases remaining between them. The CDR3 sequence is 14 residues long. Germline CDR1 and CDR2: GTSNPN and SVGIG (reference sequence). In DNA form, the CDR3 reads TGTGCCTCCAATCACAAGGAGGTACCCTATGGCTACACCTTC. Its protein is CASNHKEVPYGYTF.

The chain uses TRBV7-9 and TRBJ2-1; either TRBD1 or TRBD2 may fit D (5 bases each). CDR3 length: 19 residues. The V end was cut by 4 bases, the J end by 2 bases, with 24 bases between. Germline CDR1 reads SEHNR; CDR2 reads FQNEAQ (reference sequence). Written as DNA, the CDR3 is TGTGCCAGCAGCTCAGTTGAAGATTTCCGGGACCGAGCCTACAATGAGCAGTTCTTC. As protein: CASSSVEDFRDRAYNEQFF.

The chain combines TRBV9 with TRBJ1-5; 7 positions agree with TRBD1. The CDR3 runs to 14 residues. The germline CDR1 and CDR2 sequences are SGDLS and YYNGEE. V lost 2 bases to trimming and J lost 3 bases; unmatched junction nucleotides: 2. The DNA of the CDR3 is TGTGCCAGCAGCGTCGGGACAGACAATCAGCCCCAGCATTTT. Its translation is CASSVGTDNQPQHF.

The table lists this clone with a count of one. This chain uses TRBV28 with TRBJ2-4; TRBD2 matches 7 bases. Germline CDR1 MDHEN, CDR2 SYDVKM. The CDR3 is 13 amino acids. Losses at the gene ends were 2 bases for V and 6 bases for J; bases not matched to a gene: 1. As DNA, the CDR3 is TGTGCCAGCAGTTTAATAGCGGGAAACATTCAGTACTTC. Residues: CASSLIAGNIQYF.

The V and J genes are TRBV4-1 and TRBJ2-3; 9 bases match TRBD2. V shed 4 bases and J 4 bases; nucleotides not matched to a gene: 9. The germline V gene encodes CDR1 MGHRA and CDR2 YSYEKL. The CDR3 length is 16 residues. The CDR3 DNA reads TGCGCCAGCAGCCCCTCAAGCGGGAGGTTGCCAGATACGCAGTATTTT. This sequence encodes CASSPSSGRLPDTQYF.

The V and J genes are TRBV7-9 and TRBJ1-1; possibly TRBD1 for D (5 bases). Germline loops: CDR1 SEHNR, CDR2 FQNEAQ (reference sequence). With 3 bases removed from V and 4 bases from J, the gap between germline ends came to 12 bases. The CDR3 consists of 14 residues. The CDR3 nucleotides are TGTGCCAGCAGCTTTATCCAGGGTAGCACTGAAGCTTTCTTT. Translating gives CASSFIQGSTEAFF.

The chain carries TRBV7-8 and TRBJ2-1, with 9 nucleotides matching TRBD1. With 4 bases clipped from V and 5 bases from J, the junction kept 3 bases outside the gene matches. Germline loops: CDR1 SGHVS, CDR2 FQNEAQ. This CDR3 contains 14 residues. CDR3 in DNA: TGTGCCAGCAGCTCATGGACAGGGGACAATGAGCAGTTCTTC. As protein: CASSSWTGDNEQFF.

The chain recombines TRBV5-8 with TRBJ1-2, with TRBD1 matching 9 bases. The J segment lost 4 bases and the V segment lost 2 bases, leaving 0 bases of the junction unmatched. The CDR3 spans 13 residues. The germline gives CDR1 SGHTS, CDR2 YDEGEE. In DNA form, the CDR3 reads TGTGCCAGCAGCTTACAGGGGGCCTATGGCTACACCTTC. Translated: CASSLQGAYGYTF.

This sequence joins TRBV6-1 and TRBJ2-1, with D perhaps TRBD1 (6 bases). The V gene lost 3 bases and the J gene lost 10 bases, with 19 bases spanning the gap. From germline, CDR1 is MNHNS and CDR2 SASEGT. The CDR3 totals 15 residues. CDR3 amino acids: CASSDPFDRLGEQFF. CDR3 nucleotides: TGTGCCAGCAGTGACCCTTTCGACAGGTTGGGGGAGCAGTTCTTC.